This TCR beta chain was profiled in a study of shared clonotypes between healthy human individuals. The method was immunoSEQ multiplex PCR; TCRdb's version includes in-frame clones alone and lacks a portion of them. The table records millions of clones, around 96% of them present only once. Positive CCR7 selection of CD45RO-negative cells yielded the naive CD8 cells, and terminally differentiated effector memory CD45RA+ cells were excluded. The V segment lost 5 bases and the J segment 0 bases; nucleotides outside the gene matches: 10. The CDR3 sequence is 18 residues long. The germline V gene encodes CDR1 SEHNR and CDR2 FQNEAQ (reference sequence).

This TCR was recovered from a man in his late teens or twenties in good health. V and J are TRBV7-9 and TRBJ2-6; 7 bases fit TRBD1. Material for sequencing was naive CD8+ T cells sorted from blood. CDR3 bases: TGTGCCAGCAGCCCCGACAGGGACGACCTCTCTGGGGCCAACGTCCTGACTTTC. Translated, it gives CASSPDRDDLSGANVLTF.